This is a list of T cell receptor beta chains from one sample in a study of T cell clones after liver transplantation. The protocol was immunoSEQ multiplex PCR, while the TCRdb copy is restricted to in-frame clones and leaves out a portion. The sample has some 15,000 clones, about nine tenths seen once. Specimen: CD8+ T cells from blood, collected before liver transplant. The source is a human donor who received a liver transplant. The CDR3 runs from the conserved cysteine through the conserved F or W. A D gene is named only where the DNA matches it firmly. Part of the rows lack a size; the others show once, few, many or a class for expanded clones.

DNA	CDR3	D	V	size	J
TGTGCCAGCGGACCGACAGGACTTCTTTACGAGCAGTACTTC	CASGPTGLLYEQYF	NA	TRBV28	NA	TRBJ2-7
TGTGCCAGTGTGCTGGGCCCCTACGAGCAGTACTTC	CASVLGPYEQYF	NA	TRBV6-1	NA	TRBJ2-7
TGTGCCAGCAGTTACTCGGGTACCGATGGCTACACCTTC	CASSYSGTDGYTF	NA	TRBV6-5	NA	TRBJ1-2
TGTGCCAGCAGTTCCTTGGGCGAGCAGTACTTC	CASSSLGEQYF	NA	TRBV28	NA	TRBJ2-7
TGTGCCAGTCGAGACGCCGGGGAGCTGTTTTTT	CASRDAGELFF	NA	TRBV19	NA	TRBJ2-2
TGTGCTAGTGCCACCCTCAGGGCTAGCGGGTCCTACAATGAGCAGTTCTTC	CASATLRASGSYNEQFF	TRBD2	TRBV12-5	NA	TRBJ2-1
TGTGCCAGCAGTCCTCTTAGCGGGAGCTCCTACAATGAGCAGTTCTTC	CASSPLSGSSYNEQFF	TRBD2	TRBV7-9	NA	TRBJ2-1
TGTGCCAGCAGCTTAGCGGTCCGAACGGTGGGCTATGGCTACACCTTC	CASSLAVRTVGYGYTF	NA	TRBV7-8	NA	TRBJ1-2
TGTGCCAGCAGCTTAGTTGGGGCTGTCGAGCAGTACTTC	CASSLVGAVEQYF	NA	TRBV7-9	once	TRBJ2-7
TGTGCCAGCAGCCAAGACAGGTTTGGCTACACCTTC	CASSQDRFGYTF	NA	TRBV7-9	NA	TRBJ1-2
TGTGCCAGCAGTTCCCCTACCAGCGGGAGGGTCTACGAGCAGTACTTC	CASSSPTSGRVYEQYF	TRBD2	TRBV27	NA	TRBJ2-7
TGCGCCAGCAGCCTTACCCAGGAGGTCTCCTACGAGCAGTACTTC	CASSLTQEVSYEQYF	NA	TRBV4-3	NA	TRBJ2-7
TGTGCCATCCCCCCGGGCGGGAGAAGGTCCTACGAGCAGTACTTC	CAIPPGGRRSYEQYF	TRBD2	TRBV10-3	NA	TRBJ2-7
TGTGCCAGCAGCGGGGTAGCGGGAGGATTTGTAGAGACCCAGTACTTC	CASSGVAGGFVETQYF	TRBD2	TRBV9	NA	TRBJ2-5
TGTGCCAGCAGAAGTGACGTTTCTAACACCGGGGAGCTGTTTTTT	CASRSDVSNTGELFF	NA	TRBV27	NA	TRBJ2-2
TGCAGCGTTGATCCAGGGACAGGGGTTTTTGCCGGGGAGCTGTTTTTT	CSVDPGTGVFAGELFF	TRBD1	TRBV29-1	NA	TRBJ2-2
TGTGCCAGCAGCGTCGGAGGTCGTGCGGAGACCCAGTACTTC	CASSVGGRAETQYF	NA	TRBV11-3	NA	TRBJ2-5
TGTGCCAGCAGTGGCTATGGCTACACCTTC	CASSGYGYTF	NA	TRBV2	few	TRBJ1-2
TGTGCCACCAGCAGAGCTGAGTGGGAGGGCTTAGATACGCAGTATTTT	CATSRAEWEGLDTQYF	TRBD2	TRBV15	NA	TRBJ2-3
TGTGCCAGCAGTTCTACTAGTGGGTTCACCGGGGAGCTGTTTTTT	CASSSTSGFTGELFF	NA	TRBV27	NA	TRBJ2-2
TGTGCCAGCTCACCACGGCGCGGGGTCGGGGGACCGCGGGGCGAAAAACTGTTTTTT	CASSPRRGVGGPRGEKLFF	NA	TRBV18	NA	TRBJ1-4
TGTGCCAGCAGCTTCTTAGCGGAGCCACAAGAGACCCAGTACTTC	CASSFLAEPQETQYF	NA	TRBV7-6	once	TRBJ2-5
TGTGCCACCAGCAGAGATCATGGAAGAGGGTCAAATGAAAAACTGTTTTTT	CATSRDHGRGSNEKLFF	NA	TRBV15	NA	TRBJ1-4
TGCGCCAGCAGCCCCGGACAGGGAGAGTACTTC	CASSPGQGEYF	TRBD1	TRBV5-1	once	TRBJ2-7
TGTGCCAGCAGCGGGCGGGCGTCGTCCAGAAACACAGATACGCAGTATTTT	CASSGRASSRNTDTQYF	NA	TRBV7-9	NA	TRBJ2-3
TGTGCTAGTGGTACCATCGGGGAGCTGTTTTTT	CASGTIGELFF	NA	TRBV12-5	NA	TRBJ2-2
TGTGCCAGCAGCTCCCCGGGACACCTACCCACAGATACGCAGTATTTT	CASSSPGHLPTDTQYF	NA	TRBV7-2	NA	TRBJ2-3
TGTGCCAGCAGCTCGGGTCACTCTGGAAACACCATATATTTT	CASSSGHSGNTIYF	NA	TRBV5-6	NA	TRBJ1-3
TGTGCCAGCAGCTTGGCTGGAGGGACCCTCGAGCAGTACTTC	CASSLAGGTLEQYF	NA	TRBV5-6	once	TRBJ2-7
TGTGCCAGCAGTCCAGGGGGCGGAATTGGGGAGCTGTTTTTT	CASSPGGGIGELFF	TRBD1	TRBV27	NA	TRBJ2-2
TGCGCCAGCAGCCATGGACAGGGCTCCAGAAACATTCAGTACTTC	CASSHGQGSRNIQYF	TRBD1	TRBV4-1	NA	TRBJ2-4
TGCAGCCTGGGACTAAACACCGGGGAGCTGTTTTTT	CSLGLNTGELFF	TRBD2	TRBV29-1	NA	TRBJ2-2
TGTGCCAGCAGTGGGAGGGCCTCGGATACGCAGTATTTT	CASSGRASDTQYF	NA	TRBV2	once	TRBJ2-3
TGTGCCAGCAGCCAAGATCATTGGGCTAGCGGGAGCTCCTACAATGAGCAGTTCTTC	CASSQDHWASGSSYNEQFF	TRBD2	TRBV14	NA	TRBJ2-1
TGTGCCAGCAGTTACCTGGACAGGGGCTATGGCTACACCTTC	CASSYLDRGYGYTF	TRBD1	TRBV6-5	NA	TRBJ1-2
TGCGCCAGCAGCTTCGGAACAGGGGGCTACGAGCAGTACTTC	CASSFGTGGYEQYF	TRBD1	TRBV5-1	NA	TRBJ2-7
TGCGCCAGCAGCCAAAGTCTAGCGTACTCCTACGAGCAGTACTTC	CASSQSLAYSYEQYF	NA	TRBV4-1	NA	TRBJ2-7
TGTGCCAGCAGCTTAGAAATAAGTGGGGACGGCTACACCTTC	CASSLEISGDGYTF	NA	TRBV7-6	NA	TRBJ1-2
TGTGCCACCAGCAGTACCGGGACAACCTACGAGCAGTACTTC	CATSSTGTTYEQYF	NA	TRBV15	NA	TRBJ2-7
TGTGCCAGCAGCCTCGGACAGGGCACAGATACGCAGTATTTT	CASSLGQGTDTQYF	TRBD1	TRBV13	NA	TRBJ2-3
TGTGCCAGTAGTATCAGCGGGAACCCATACAATGAGCAGTTCTTC	CASSISGNPYNEQFF	TRBD2	TRBV19	NA	TRBJ2-1
TGTGCCAGCAGCGTAGAGGCCCTGTTCCATGAGCAGTTCTTC	CASSVEALFHEQFF	NA	TRBV9	NA	TRBJ2-1
TGTGCCAGCAGCCACGAAACCGAGTACTTC	CASSHETEYF	NA	TRBV6-1	NA	TRBJ2-5
TGTGCCAGCAGCTATTATCCCCCGGGCCGCTACGAGCAGTACTTC	CASSYYPPGRYEQYF	NA	TRBV13	NA	TRBJ2-7
TGTGCCTGGAGCTCGGGAGGGCCCCCCTACGAGCAGTACTTC	CAWSSGGPPYEQYF	TRBD2	TRBV30	NA	TRBJ2-7
TGCGCCAGCAGCCACCCCTCCCAGGGAGGGGAGCAGTACTTC	CASSHPSQGGEQYF	TRBD2	TRBV4-1	NA	TRBJ2-7
TGTGCCAGCAGCTTTCAGGGCGGGAGGGGAGATACGCAGTATTTT	CASSFQGGRGDTQYF	TRBD2	TRBV14	NA	TRBJ2-3
TGTGCCAGCAGTTCCCCAGTAGCGGGAACCACAGATACGCAGTATTTT	CASSSPVAGTTDTQYF	TRBD2	TRBV27	NA	TRBJ2-3